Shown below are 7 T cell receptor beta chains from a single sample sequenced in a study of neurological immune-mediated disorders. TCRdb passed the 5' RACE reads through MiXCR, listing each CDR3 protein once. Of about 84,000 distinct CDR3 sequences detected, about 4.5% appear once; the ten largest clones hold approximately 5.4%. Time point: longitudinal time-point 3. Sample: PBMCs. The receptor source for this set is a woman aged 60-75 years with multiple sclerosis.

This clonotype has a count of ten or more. CDR3 DNA sequence: TGCGCCAGCAGCTTGGGGGGGATGGAAGAGACCCAGTACTTC. Its protein is CASSLGGMEETQYF. The V gene is TRBV5-1, the J gene TRBJ2-5; D tentatively fits TRBD1 or TRBD2 (5 bases each). The germline V gene has CDR1 SGHRS and CDR2 YFSETQ. Trimming removed 0 bases from V and 3 bases from J, with 9 bases in between. CDR3 length: 14 residues.

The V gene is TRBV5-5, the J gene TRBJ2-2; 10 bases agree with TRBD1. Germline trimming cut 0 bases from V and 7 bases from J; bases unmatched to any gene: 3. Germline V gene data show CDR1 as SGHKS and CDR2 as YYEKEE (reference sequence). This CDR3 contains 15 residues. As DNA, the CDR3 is TGTGCCAGCAGCTTGGGACAGGGGGCTGGCGGGGAGCTGTTTTTT. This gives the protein CASSLGQGAGGELFF.

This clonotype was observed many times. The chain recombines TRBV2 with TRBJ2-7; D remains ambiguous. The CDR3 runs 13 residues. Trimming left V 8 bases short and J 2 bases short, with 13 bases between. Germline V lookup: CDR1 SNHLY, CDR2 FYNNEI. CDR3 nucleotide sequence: TGTGCCAGCCTTAGGGTTAGTCCCTACGAGCAGTACTTC. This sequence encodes CASLRVSPYEQYF. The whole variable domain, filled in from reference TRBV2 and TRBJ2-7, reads EPEVTQTPSHQVTQMGQEVILRCVPISNHLYFYWYRQILGQKVEFLVSFYNNEISEKSEIFDDQFSVERPDGSNFTLKIRSTKLEDSAMYFCASLRVSPYEQYFGPGTRLTVT.

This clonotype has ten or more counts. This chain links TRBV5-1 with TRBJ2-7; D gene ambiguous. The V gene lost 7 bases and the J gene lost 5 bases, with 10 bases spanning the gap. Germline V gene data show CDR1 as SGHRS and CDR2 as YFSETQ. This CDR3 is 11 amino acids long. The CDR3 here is CASRTAHEQYF. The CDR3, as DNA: TGCGCCAGCCGCACAGCTCACGAGCAGTACTTC.

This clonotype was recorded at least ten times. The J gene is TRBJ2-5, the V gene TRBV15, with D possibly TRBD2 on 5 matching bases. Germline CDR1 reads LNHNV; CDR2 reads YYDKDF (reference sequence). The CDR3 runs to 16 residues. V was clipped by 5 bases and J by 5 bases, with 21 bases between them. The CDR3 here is CATSGTQRALPETQYF. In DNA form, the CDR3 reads TGTGCCACCAGCGGTACTCAGAGGGCCCTCCCCGAGACCCAGTACTTC. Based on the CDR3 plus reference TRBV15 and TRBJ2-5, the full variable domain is DAMVIQNPRYQVTQFGKPVTLSCSQTLNHNVMYWYQQKSSQAPKLLFHYYDKDFNNEADTPDNFQSRRPNTSFCFLDIRSPGLGDTAMYLCATSGTQRALPETQYFGPGTRLLVL.

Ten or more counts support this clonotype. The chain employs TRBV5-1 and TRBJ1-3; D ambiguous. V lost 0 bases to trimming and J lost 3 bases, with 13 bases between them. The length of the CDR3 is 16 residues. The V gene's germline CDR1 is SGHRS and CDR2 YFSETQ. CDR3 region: CASSLETSGFGNTIYF. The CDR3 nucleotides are TGCGCCAGCAGCTTGGAGACATCTGGGTTTGGAAACACCATATATTTT.

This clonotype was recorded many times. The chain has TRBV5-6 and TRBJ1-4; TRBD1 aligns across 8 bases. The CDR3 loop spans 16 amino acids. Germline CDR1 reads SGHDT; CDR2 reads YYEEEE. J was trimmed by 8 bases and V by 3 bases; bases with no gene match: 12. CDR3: CASSSPTRQGTEKLFF. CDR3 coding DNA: TGTGCCAGCAGCTCCCCTACGCGACAGGGGACAGAAAAACTGTTTTTT.